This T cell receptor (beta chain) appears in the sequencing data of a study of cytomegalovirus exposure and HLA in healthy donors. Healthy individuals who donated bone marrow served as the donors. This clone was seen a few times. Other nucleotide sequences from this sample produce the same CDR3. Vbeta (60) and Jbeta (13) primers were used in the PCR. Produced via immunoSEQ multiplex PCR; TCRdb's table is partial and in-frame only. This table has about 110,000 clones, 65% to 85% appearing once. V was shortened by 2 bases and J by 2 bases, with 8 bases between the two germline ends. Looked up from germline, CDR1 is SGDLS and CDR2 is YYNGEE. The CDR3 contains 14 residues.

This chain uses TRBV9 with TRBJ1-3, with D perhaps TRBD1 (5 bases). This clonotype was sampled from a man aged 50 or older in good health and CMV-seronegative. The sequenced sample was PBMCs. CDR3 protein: CASSVGGAGNTIYF. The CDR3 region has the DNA TGTGCCAGCAGCGTGGGAGGGGCTGGAAACACCATATATTTT.